This record concerns one T cell receptor beta chain sequence. No cognate antigen has been identified for it. Base qualities are missing; no much larger clone stands one base away. The receptor library was made with the immunoSEQ multiplex PCR assay. For the multiplex PCR, a mixture combining 60 forward primers for TCR Vbeta segments and 13 reverse primers for TCR Jbeta segments was used. Amplification of the CDR3 region of rearranged TCR beta genes was performed with a multiplex PCR assay on genomic DNA. The Illumina HiSeq System was used to sequence the amplified TCR beta libraries as 87-base-pair reads. From the authors' description of their analysis: In a later analysis, around 80 million unique TCR beta chains were counted across the 500 to 700 repertoires, and roughly 11 million of these chains were shared by at least two donors. Raw reads were error-corrected and collapsed into unique sequences with a nearest-neighbor algorithm that merged closely related sequences to remove PCR and sequencing errors. To assign V, D and J gene segments, CDR3 sequences were aligned to IMGT reference sequences. For a sequence to be retained, at least a six-nucleotide match to both a V gene segment and a J gene segment was required. Rearrangements were called productive when the CDR3 lacked stop codons and stayed in frame with V and J; all others were non-productive. Following IMGT convention, CDR3 was defined as the stretch from the second conserved V-encoded cysteine to the conserved J-encoded phenylalanine. The earlier analysis of about 590 of the donors excluded sequences that lacked an unambiguous match to a single V gene segment. An earlier analysis of some 500 of the donors classified V segments as functional when productive rearrangements were above 56.7% and as segregating when the standard deviation between donors was above 5%. A statistical classification framework was developed to diagnose cytomegalovirus status using the catalog of TCR beta chain sequences. A later analysis assigned V and J genes by comparing TCR nucleotide sequences with IMGT/GENE-DB human TR gene sequences. The TCRdist pipeline was used in a later analysis to assign CDR3 sequences and most-parsimonious VDJ recombination scenarios. A later analysis defined each TCR beta chain by its CDR3 amino acid sequence plus V-gene family, and excluded reads lacking a unique V-gene family. In a later analysis, several hundred highly shared, low-generation-probability nucleotide sequences were removed to address suspected cross-contamination and a sequencing artifact. In a later analysis, a clonal expansion index was calculated for each public chain from normalized within-repertoire ranks of inferred template counts. In a later analysis, generation probabilities were computed using a VDJ recombination model fitted to out-of-frame rearrangements, and the results were checked against IGoR. Hypergeometric tests were used in a later analysis to score TCR-TCR, TCR-HLA and TCR-CMV co-occurrence, with a repertoire-size bias correction applied to the TCR pairs. A later analysis estimated false discovery rates by permuting HLA or CMV assignments 20 times. In a later analysis, co-occurring TCRs were grouped with DBSCAN, and TCRdist sequence similarity was added when clustering was performed within HLA-allele-positive subsets. Repertoires with fewer than 30,000 or more than 120,000 public chains were left out of co-occurrence clustering, as were five repertoires with anomalous nucleotide sharing. Here the immuneACCESS table is served through TCRdb, limited to in-frame sequences with V and J called. Missing clones are a known gap in these copies; in checked studies unresolved V genes cover under half, and the rest lacks a known reason. That table furnishes V, J and clone size, whereas the DNA furnished D and trimming. The sample table lists more than 75,000 clones, roughly four fifths of them with a count of one. Approximately 6% of the sample rests with the top ten.

The cohort was made up of 500 to 850 healthy bone marrow donors. All cohort members were sampled while nominally healthy, although unrecorded immune exposures were likely present. The donor tested CMV seropositive and was one of the 289 seropositive cohort members. A peripheral blood sample was collected from each donor, and TCR beta sequencing was performed on peripheral blood mononuclear cells. The Qiagen DNeasy Blood Extraction Kit was used to extract genomic DNA from the blood cell samples. The data were taken from a study of cytomegalovirus exposure and HLA in healthy donors (dated by TCRdb to about 2017). About the study as a whole: An earlier analysis of several hundred of the donors reported about 300 Gb of sequence data and around 110 million unique TCR beta sequences obtained from some 170 million T cells. Using immunosequencing, the study profiled T cell repertoires from about 620 subjects and related those repertoires to cytomegalovirus serostatus. A later analysis re-examined previously published TCR beta repertoires from more than 650 donors and added high-resolution HLA genotyping to investigate patterns of TCR occurrence. A later genetic analysis took genome-wide SNP genotypes for about 55% of the 666 donors and used that subset as a discovery cohort. The study was designed to test whether signatures of past pathogen exposure could be identified by cataloging public T cell receptors. Among about 400 genotyped donors of the cohort, an average of approximately 240,000 unique TCR beta nucleotide sequences was sequenced per donor, of which roughly 17% were non-productive. Donor age, sex, ethnicity and CMV serostatus were compiled alongside the repertoire data. High-throughput TCR immunosequencing, statistical association of individual TCRs with disease status, and machine learning were combined to predict cytomegalovirus infection status. In an earlier analysis of about 590 of the donors, high-throughput TCR beta sequencing was used to judge whether each TCR beta V gene segment behaved as functional or pseudogenic. Rather than drawing on any new phenotypic data, the later analysis identified candidate immune exposures from TCR beta sequences and the way those sequences occurred across donors. An early release covering over 500 HLA-typed donors comprised approximately 300 gigabases of sequencing data and around 80 million unique TCR sequences. Five DR-DQ haplotypes were treated as single units for association and clustering because of strong linkage in the cohort. A separate validation cohort of over 95 different subjects was used in addition to the roughly 670-subject first cohort. The number of donors typed differed by locus, with roughly 629-640 for A, B, C, DRB1 and DQB1, about 500 for DQA1, 606 for DPA1, and 472 for DPB1. Every discovery cohort repertoire had been produced on one sequencing platform. Of the approximately 400 genotyped donors, roughly 85% fell in the genetic ancestry cluster associated with self-reported Caucasian donors. HLA typing included class I and class II loci at four-digit resolution.

Findings and caveats that apply to the study as a whole: Correlated functional status among segregating V segments might be attributable to linkage disequilibrium, but an unknown experimental factor could not be ruled out. Because counts were too low, seventeen rarely observed V segments, including chromosome 9 orphons, were left out of the earlier analysis of over 550 of the donors. In an earlier analysis of approximately 590 of the donors, most TCR beta V segments appeared in productive rearrangements about 90% or about 30% of the time, broadly matching IMGT annotations. Strong co-occurrence of HLA alleles, especially DR and DQ, made assigning TCR associations to individual alleles difficult. Because HLA typing was missing for some donors at each locus, association tests included only the typed subset. Immune exposure information for the cohort was limited to CMV serostatus. At a false discovery rate of 0.05, a later analysis linked some 18,000 TCR beta sequences to specific HLA alleles. V-gene and J-gene trimming of TCR beta chains was associated with a missense DCLRE1C variant in a later genetic analysis, and the association was replicated in an independent cohort. In a later analysis, HLA-associated TCR beta chains showed more clonal expansion and lower generation probabilities than non-associated chains that were equally common. A total of 150 to 200 TCR beta chains were listed by the study as associated with cytomegalovirus. A later genetic analysis reported fewer N-insertions in productive TCRs among donors in an Asian-associated ancestry cluster than the roughly 620-donor mean. Most TCR sequences were observed very rarely across donors, whereas some public TCRs were present in many individuals. The sequencing pipeline was judged likely to have produced a cluster of highly shared sequence variants as a technical artifact. Cytomegalovirus status was reported to be diagnosed by the classifier with high specificity and sensitivity in both the original and validation cohorts. In this cohort, only TCR beta chains were sequenced, and detectable features were limited by the absence of alpha or paired-chain data. In a later analysis, the rate of TCR association differed among HLA loci, with DRB1 alleles having the most associated TCRs and HLA-C alleles having the fewest. According to the authors, the approach could potentially be generalized to other disease states and immunological phenotypes. A later analysis reported that several top co-occurrence clusters appeared linked to parvovirus B19, influenza, CMV and Epstein-Barr virus. Sequencing depth was assumed to be roughly uniform across donors in the presence/absence analyses, though that assumption may not hold. In a later analysis, most CMV-associated TCR beta chains were found to appear HLA-restricted, with HLA associations seemingly driven largely by CMV exposure. A few of the identified cytomegalovirus-associated TCR beta chains were confirmed in vitro to be specific for cytomegalovirus antigens. A further reported finding was that TCR beta sequences accurately predicted the HLA-A and HLA-B alleles for most subjects in the first cohort.

This TCR was recovered from a woman in her 50s in good health and CMV-seropositive. Source material: PBMCs.

The CDR3 region has the sequence CASSHPRHNEQFF. The nucleotide sequence reads TGTGCCAGCAGCCACCCTAGGCACAATGAGCAGTTCTTC. This chain is built from TRBV5-4 and TRBJ2-1; the D gene is unclear. From the cysteine up to the phenylalanine, the CDR3 has a length of 13 residues. Kept here is only the CDR3 DNA, which spans 39 bases and is read in frame from base 1. Reading the germline V gene (reference sequence) gives CDR1 SGHNT and CDR2 YYREEE. V loses 4 bases of germline sequence and J loses 5 bases, and the interval between the two ends is 10 bases. With all but the CDR3 taken from the reference TRBV5-4 and TRBJ2-1 genes, the full variable domain is: ETGVTQSPTHLIKTRGQQVTLRCSSQSGHNTVSWYQQALGQGPQFIFQYYREEENGRGNFPPRFSGLQFPNYSSELNVNALELDDSALYLCASSHPRHNEQFFGPGTRLTVL.